This entry lists 26 T cell receptor beta chains sequenced from one sample in a study of OX40 agonist ivuxolimab in advanced cancers. The table came from immunoSEQ multiplex PCR; TCRdb's copy has only in-frame clones and leaves some out. The data show 42,000 or so clones, with roughly 82% seen just once and about 15% held by the top ten. The specimen was CD4+ or CD8+ T cells sorted from blood, collected in a trial of the OX40 agonist ivuxolimab. The receptors were sampled from an adult with an advanced solid tumor such as melanoma, head and neck, liver or kidney cancer.

The sample holds a few counts of this clone. The J gene is TRBJ2-2, the V gene TRBV28, with a possible D match to TRBD1 (6 bases). Germline CDR1 and CDR2: MDHEN and SYDVKM. Deletions cut 2 bases from V and 5 bases from J, with 9 bases between. This CDR3 has 14 residues. The CDR3 DNA follows: TGTGCCAGCAGTTTAGCCACAGGGACCGGGGAGCTGTTTTTT. Its translation: CASSLATGTGELFF.

J is TRBJ2-3 and V is TRBV11-2, with D hard to call. Between the trimmed V and J ends, which lost 3 bases and 4 bases, there was a span of 11 bases. The germline V gene encodes CDR1 SGHAT and CDR2 FQNNGV. This CDR3 contains 14 residues. The CDR3 sequence: CASSFWGSSDTQYF. The CDR3 region has the DNA TGTGCCAGCAGCTTTTGGGGATCCTCAGATACGCAGTATTTT.

V gene TRBV28 combines with J gene TRBJ1-4; possibly TRBD1 for D (6 bases). Germline CDR1 MDHEN, CDR2 SYDVKM. V shed 2 bases and J shed 8 bases, with 15 bases lying between them. CDR3 length equals 15 residues. The CDR3 DNA sequence: TGTGCCAGCAGTTTACTCCCAGGGGTACAAGAAAAACTGTTTTTT. This sequence encodes CASSLLPGVQEKLFF. The full variable domain, completed using reference TRBV28 and TRBJ1-4, is DVKVTQSSRYLVKRTGEKVFLECVQDMDHENMFWYRQDPGLGLRLIYFSYDVKMKEKGDIPEGYSVSREKKERFSLILESASTNQTSMYLCASSLLPGVQEKLFFGSGTQLSVL.

This rearrangement joins TRBV7-9 to TRBJ2-5, with 7 bases matching TRBD2. Germline CDR1 reads SEHNR; CDR2 reads FQNEAQ (reference sequence). Unmatched junction bases numbered 7, after V lost 5 bases and J lost 4 bases. The CDR3 totals 14 residues. Here the CDR3 DNA reads TGTGCCAGCAGCAAAATAGCGGGCGCAGAGACCCAGTACTTC. Translating it yields CASSKIAGAETQYF.

The chain is built from TRBV4-3 and TRBJ1-4; 9 nucleotides align to TRBD1. V shed 4 bases, J shed 6 bases, and the junction held 6 bases outside the gene matches. The V gene's germline CDR1 is LGHNA and CDR2 YSLEER. This CDR3 comprises 15 residues. The CDR3 is CASSPARTGDEKLFF. Here the CDR3 DNA reads TGCGCCAGCAGCCCCGCACGGACAGGGGATGAAAAACTGTTTTTT.

The chain couples TRBV4-2 to TRBJ1-1, with TRBD1 matching over 7 bases. CDR1 and CDR2 from the germline V gene are LGHNA and YNFKEQ. J was trimmed by 2 bases and V by 3 bases; bases with no gene match: 6. This CDR3 comprises 15 residues. CDR3 loop: CASSQHRGLNTEAFF. In nucleotides, the CDR3 is TGTGCCAGCAGCCAGCACAGGGGCCTTAACACTGAAGCTTTCTTT.

Only one count was recorded for this clone. This chain joins TRBV7-2 and TRBJ2-2; TRBD2 matches 11 bases. Germline V lookup: CDR1 SGHTA, CDR2 FQGNSA. The CDR3 extends over 15 amino acids. Trimming removed 5 bases from V and 6 bases from J; junction bases left unmatched: 5. The CDR3 protein is CASSQSSGGAGELFF. DNA of the CDR3: TGTGCCAGCAGCCAGAGTAGCGGGGGGGCCGGGGAGCTGTTTTTT.

DNA for the CDR3: TGCGCCAGCAGCCAAGATCTGGTCGGGACAGGGAAAGGCTACACCTTC. This gives the protein CASSQDLVGTGKGYTF. The chain links TRBV4-3 to TRBJ1-2; 9 nucleotides line up with TRBD1. The CDR3 covers 16 residues. CDR1 is LGHNA, CDR2 YSLEER, per germline. The V and J ends lost 0 bases and 8 bases, in that order; junction bases with no gene match: 10.

DNA for the CDR3: TGTGCCAGCAGCTTAGGCCGTCTCCGCGGGGGGCTCAAAAACATTCAGTACTTC. This sequence encodes CASSLGRLRGGLKNIQYF. The chain recombines TRBV7-6 with TRBJ2-4; 8 nucleotides match TRBD2. The V and J ends lost 1 base and 3 bases, in that order; junction bases with no gene match: 11. Germline lookup yields CDR1 SGHVS and CDR2 FNYEAQ. There are 18 residues in the CDR3.

The chain joins TRBV6-5 to TRBJ1-2; weak D call: TRBD1 (6 bases). Trimming cost V 6 bases and J 5 bases, with 19 bases left between them. The CDR3 is made up of 15 amino acids. CDR1 is MNHEY and CDR2 is SVGAGI in the germline V gene. The DNA of the CDR3 is TGTGCCAGCAGCCCGTACACCGGGACAATTTATGGCTACACCTTC. It encodes CASSPYTGTIYGYTF.

This chain uses TRBV6-5 with TRBJ2-1; weak D call: TRBD2 (5 bases). Germline CDR1 MNHEY, CDR2 SVGAGI. V was trimmed by 0 bases and J by 7 bases, leaving 16 bases between them. The CDR3 consists of 16 residues. CDR3 nucleotides: TGTGCCAGCAGTTACTCTGGCTATCGGAGGTTGAATGAGCAGTTCTTC. This translates into CASSYSGYRRLNEQFF.

This clone is deemed medium-sized (0.01 to 0.1%). The CDR3 loop is CASNGGSTGTDTQYF. CDR3 sequence (DNA): TGTGCCAGCAACGGGGGAAGCACCGGCACAGATACGCAGTATTTT. V and J are TRBV6-5 and TRBJ2-3; D is perhaps TRBD2 (6 bases). Germline V CDR1 and CDR2: MNHEY, SVGAGI. V lost 7 bases and J lost 1, with 15 bases in between. The CDR3 is 15 amino acids.

The J gene is TRBJ1-4, the V gene TRBV7-2; tentatively, D is TRBD1 (6 bases). Germline assignment: CDR1 SGHTA and CDR2 FQGNSA. The V end lost 5 bases, the J end lost 5 bases, and 12 bases lay between the germline ends. This CDR3 is built from 14 residues. The CDR3: CASSRGQMNEKLFF. The CDR3 DNA follows: TGTGCCAGCAGCCGCGGACAGATGAATGAAAAACTGTTTTTT.

V and J are TRBV6-6 and TRBJ2-5; 12 bases agree with TRBD2. The CDR3 length is 15 residues. Per germline, CDR1 MNHNY and CDR2 SVGAGI (reference sequence). Trimming cost V 8 bases and J 4 bases; bases outside gene matches: 8. The chain's CDR3 is CASGPTSGSGETQYF. CDR3 sequence (DNA): TGTGCCAGCGGACCGACTAGCGGGAGTGGAGAGACCCAGTACTTC.

CDR3 coding DNA: TGTGCCAGCAGTCCCCCAAGGGGCCAAGAGACCCAGTACTTC. Amino acid sequence: CASSPPRGQETQYF. The rearrangement links TRBV28 to TRBJ2-5; possible D gene TRBD1, 5 bases. Germline V gene data show CDR1 as MDHEN and CDR2 as SYDVKM. The CDR3 has 14 amino acids. Trimming took 5 bases from V and 1 from J, leaving 11 bases between them.

The V and J genes are TRBV28 and TRBJ2-7; 7 nucleotides match TRBD2. Germline V lookup: CDR1 MDHEN, CDR2 SYDVKM. The V and J ends lost 3 bases and 5 bases, in that order; junction bases with no gene match: 7. This CDR3 has 14 amino acids. The CDR3 coding sequence is TGTGCCAGCAGTTTCCCGGGGGGTCACAACGAGCAGTACTTC. This encodes CASSFPGGHNEQYF.

The chain is built from TRBV27 and TRBJ2-7; no firm D call. V dropped 5 bases and J dropped 2 bases, with 4 bases sitting between them. Germline loops: CDR1 MNHEY, CDR2 SMNVEV (reference sequence). CDR3 length equals 11 residues. Written as DNA, the CDR3 is TGTGCCAGCAGTATGGCCTACGAGCAGTACTTC. It yields the protein CASSMAYEQYF.

The chain couples TRBV27 to TRBJ1-1; 9 bases line up with TRBD1. The germline gives CDR1 MNHEY, CDR2 SMNVEV (reference sequence). The V segment lost 7 bases and the J segment 8 bases; nucleotides outside the gene matches: 17. This CDR3 contains 16 residues. DNA of the CDR3: TGTGCCAGCACTCCGAGTCCCGGGACAGGGAGCGACGAAGCTTTCTTT. This encodes CASTPSPGTGSDEAFF.

This chain connects TRBV27 to TRBJ2-7; TRBD1 matches at 9 bases. This CDR3 region has 14 residues. Germline trimming cut 7 bases from V and 2 bases from J; bases unmatched to any gene: 6. Looked up from germline, CDR1 is MNHEY and CDR2 is SMNVEV (reference sequence). The CDR3, as DNA: TGTGCCAGCACCGGACAGGGGAACCCCTACGAGCAGTACTTC. The encoded protein is CASTGQGNPYEQYF.

The chain has TRBV11-2 and TRBJ1-3; D unresolved. In germline, CDR1 is SGHAT, CDR2 FQNNGV. The CDR3 is 14 residues long. The V and J ends lost 3 bases and 3 bases respectively, with 9 bases between them. CDR3 bases: TGTGCCAGCAGCTTTAGGGTGTATGGAAACACCATATATTTT. It encodes CASSFRVYGNTIYF.

This clone was counted a single time. The chain combines TRBV9 with TRBJ2-3; D is perhaps TRBD2 (6 bases). The V end lost 0 bases, the J end lost 5 bases, and 7 bases lay between the germline ends. The germline V gene has CDR1 SGDLS and CDR2 YYNGEE. This CDR3 spans 13 amino acids. The CDR3 loop is CASSVGRGDTQYF. The CDR3 DNA follows: TGTGCCAGCAGCGTAGGGAGGGGAGATACGCAGTATTTT. The full variable domain, in which reference TRBV9 and TRBJ2-3 provide the parts outside the CDR3, is DSGVTQTPKHLITATGQRVTLRCSPRSGDLSVYWYQQSLDQGLQFLIQYYNGEERAKGNILERFSAQQFPDLHSELNLSSLELGDSALYFCASSVGRGDTQYFGPGTRLTVL.

V and J are TRBV13 and TRBJ1-4; perhaps TRBD1 as D (6 bases). The germline V and J ends were trimmed by 0 bases and 8 bases, with 7 bases remaining between them. The germline V gene encodes CDR1 PRHDT and CDR2 FYEKMQ (reference sequence). This CDR3 region has 13 residues. As DNA, the CDR3 is TGTGCCAGCAGCTTAGGAGGGGGGGAAAAACTGTTTTTT. Amino acids: CASSLGGGEKLFF.

The chain uses TRBV28 and TRBJ2-1; no clear D. V lost 5 bases, J lost 9 bases, and 11 bases lay in between. Germline V CDR1 and CDR2: MDHEN, SYDVKM. The CDR3 is 12 amino acids. The CDR3 region is CASSPAFFEQFF. The CDR3 DNA is TGTGCCAGCAGTCCGGCCTTCTTTGAGCAGTTCTTC.

This rearrangement joins TRBV6-6 to TRBJ2-5; TRBD2 might be the D (6 bases). CDR1 and CDR2 (germline): MNHNY, SVGAGI (reference sequence). There are 15 residues in the CDR3. V was trimmed by 0 bases and J by 5 bases, leaving 13 bases between them. The CDR3 sequence is CASSYSTGGLETQYF. DNA of the CDR3: TGTGCCAGCAGTTACTCAACAGGAGGGCTGGAGACCCAGTACTTC.

Note on this clone: This specimen includes other DNA sequences encoding the same CDR3. The V and J genes are TRBV7-2 and TRBJ2-5; TRBD2 is a possible D gene (6 bases). The CDR3 is 15 residues long. Trimming removed 1 base at V and 7 bases at J, with 16 bases between. Germline V gene sequence: CDR1 SGHTA, CDR2 FQGNSA. The CDR3 DNA sequence: TGTGCCAGCAGCTTAGTTCGGGGGTGGGGTGGGACCCAGTACTTC. It translates to CASSLVRGWGGTQYF.

This CDR3 is CASSPGSYGYTF. DNA for the CDR3: TGTGCCAGCAGCCCAGGGTCATATGGCTACACCTTC. V gene TRBV11-3 combines with J gene TRBJ1-2; perhaps TRBD1 as D (5 bases). Per germline, CDR1 SGHNT and CDR2 YENEEA. This CDR3 has 12 amino acids. Trimming took off 5 bases at V and 5 bases at J, with 9 bases between the two ends.